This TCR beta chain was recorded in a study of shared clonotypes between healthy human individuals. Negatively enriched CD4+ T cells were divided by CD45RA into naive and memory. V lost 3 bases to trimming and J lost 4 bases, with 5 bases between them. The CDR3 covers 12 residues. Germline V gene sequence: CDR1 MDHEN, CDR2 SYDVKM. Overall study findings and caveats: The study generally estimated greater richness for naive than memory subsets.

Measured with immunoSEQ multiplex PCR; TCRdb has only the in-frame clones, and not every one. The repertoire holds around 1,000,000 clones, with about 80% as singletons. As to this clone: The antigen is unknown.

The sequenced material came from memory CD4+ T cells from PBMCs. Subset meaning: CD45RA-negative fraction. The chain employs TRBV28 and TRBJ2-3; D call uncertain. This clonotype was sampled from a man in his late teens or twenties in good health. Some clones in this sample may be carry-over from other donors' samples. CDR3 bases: TGTGCCAGCAGTTTTAACCCAGATACGCAGTATTTT. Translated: CASSFNPDTQYF.